In this sample, the clone carrying this T cell receptor (beta chain) turned up a few times. What it binds is not known. Reverse transcription of all isolated RNA meant that expressed TCRB transcripts were sequenced. The assay was immunoSEQ multiplex PCR, and TCRdb's table has in-frame clones only and misses some. The sample has hundreds of thousands of clones, roughly an eighth seen once. The data originate from a study of beta chain features in type 1 diabetes. Study conclusions and caveats: Moderately but significantly shorter TCRB CDR3s were found in Type 1 diabetes patients in all four CD4+ subsets.

CDR1 and CDR2 (germline): SGHVS, FQNEAQ. V lost 5 bases and J lost 7, with 10 bases in between. The CDR3 spans 12 residues. Material for sequencing was naive CD4+ T cells from blood. The genes are TRBV7-8 and TRBJ2-3; D could derive from TRBD1 or TRBD2 (5 bases each). This TCR was recovered from a man younger than 30 with type 1 diabetes. CDR3 in DNA: TGTGCCAGCAGCGGGGGTCGAAATACGCAGTATTTT. Protein: CASSGGRNTQYF. Full variable domain (rest looked up from reference TRBV7-8 and TRBJ2-3): GAGVSQSPRYKVAKRGQDVALRCDPISGHVSLFWYQQALGQGPEFLTYFQNEAQLDKSGLPSDRFFAERPEGSVSTLKIQRTQQEDSAVYLCASSGGRNTQYFGPGTRLTVL.